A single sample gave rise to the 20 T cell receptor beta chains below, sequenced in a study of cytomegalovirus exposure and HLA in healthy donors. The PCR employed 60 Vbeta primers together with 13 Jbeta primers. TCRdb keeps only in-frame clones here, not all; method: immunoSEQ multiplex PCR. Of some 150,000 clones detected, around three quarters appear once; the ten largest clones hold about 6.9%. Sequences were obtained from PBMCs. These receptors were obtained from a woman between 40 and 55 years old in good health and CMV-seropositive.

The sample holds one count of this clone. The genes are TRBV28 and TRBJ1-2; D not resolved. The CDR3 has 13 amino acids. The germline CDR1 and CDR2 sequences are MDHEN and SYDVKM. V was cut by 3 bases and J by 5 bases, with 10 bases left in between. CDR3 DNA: TGTGCCAGCAGTTTTAGGCAGGTTTATGGCTACACCTTC. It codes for CASSFRQVYGYTF.

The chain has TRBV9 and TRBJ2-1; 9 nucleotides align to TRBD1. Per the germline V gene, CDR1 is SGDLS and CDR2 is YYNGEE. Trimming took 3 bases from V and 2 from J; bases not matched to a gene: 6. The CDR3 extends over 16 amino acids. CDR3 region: CASSAGGQGPYNEQFF. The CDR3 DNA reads TGTGCCAGCAGCGCGGGGGGACAGGGCCCCTACAATGAGCAGTTCTTC.

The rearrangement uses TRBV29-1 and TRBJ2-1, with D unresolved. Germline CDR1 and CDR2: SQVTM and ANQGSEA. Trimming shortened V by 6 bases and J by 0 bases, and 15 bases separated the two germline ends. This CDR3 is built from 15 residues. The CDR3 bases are TGCAGCGTCGAGGAGTTCTTAAGCTCCTACAATGAGCAGTTCTTC. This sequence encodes CSVEEFLSSYNEQFF.

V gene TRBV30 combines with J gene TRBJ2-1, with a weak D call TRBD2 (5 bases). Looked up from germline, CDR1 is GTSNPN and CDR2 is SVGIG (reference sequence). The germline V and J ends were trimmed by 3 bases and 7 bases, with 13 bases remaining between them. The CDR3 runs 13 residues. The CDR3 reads CAWSRGGGNEQFF. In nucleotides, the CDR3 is TGTGCCTGGAGCCGTGGAGGTGGGAATGAGCAGTTCTTC.

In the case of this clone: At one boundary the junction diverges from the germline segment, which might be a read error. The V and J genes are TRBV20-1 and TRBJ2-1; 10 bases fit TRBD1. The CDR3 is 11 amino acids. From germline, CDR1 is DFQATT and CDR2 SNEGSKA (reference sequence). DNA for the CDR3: TGCAGTGCTACTCCGGGACAGGGGTCGGTCTTC. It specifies CSATPGQGSVF.

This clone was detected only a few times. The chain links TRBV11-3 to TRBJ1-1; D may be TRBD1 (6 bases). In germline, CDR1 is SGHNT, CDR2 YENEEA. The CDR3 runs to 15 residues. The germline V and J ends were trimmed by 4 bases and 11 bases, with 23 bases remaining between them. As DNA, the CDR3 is TGTGCCAGCAGCTCCTTACCGAGGTGGGGGCTTGGGGCTTTCTTT. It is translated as CASSSLPRWGLGAFF.

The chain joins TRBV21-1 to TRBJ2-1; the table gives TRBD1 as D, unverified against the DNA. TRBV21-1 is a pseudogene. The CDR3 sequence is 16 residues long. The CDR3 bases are TGTGCCAGCAGCTCCCATGACAGGCGGTTGGACAATGAGCAGTTCTTC. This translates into CASSSHDRRLDNEQFF.

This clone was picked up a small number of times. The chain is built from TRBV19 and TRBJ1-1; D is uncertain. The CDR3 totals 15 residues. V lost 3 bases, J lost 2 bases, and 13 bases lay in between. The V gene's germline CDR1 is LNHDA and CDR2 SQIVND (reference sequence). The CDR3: CASSMLGRNNTEAFF. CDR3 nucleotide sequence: TGTGCCAGTAGTATGCTGGGCAGAAATAACACTGAAGCTTTCTTT. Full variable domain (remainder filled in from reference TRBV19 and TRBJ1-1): DGGITQSPKYLFRKEGQNVTLSCEQNLNHDAMYWYRQDPGQGLRLIYYSQIVNDFQKGDIAEGYSVSREKKESFPLTVTSAQKNPTAFYLCASSMLGRNNTEAFFGQGTRLTVV.

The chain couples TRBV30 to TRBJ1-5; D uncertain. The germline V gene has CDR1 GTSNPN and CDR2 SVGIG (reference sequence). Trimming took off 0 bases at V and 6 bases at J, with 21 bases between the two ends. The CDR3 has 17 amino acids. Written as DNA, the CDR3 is TGTGCCTGGAGTGTAGCGACGAGCGGGAGTAAAGTTCAGCCCCAGCATTTT. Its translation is CAWSVATSGSKVQPQHF. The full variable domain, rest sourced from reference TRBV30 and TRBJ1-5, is SQTIHQWPATLVQPVGSPLSLECTVEGTSNPNLYWYRQAAGRGLQLLFYSVGIGQISSEVPQNLSASRPQDRQFILSSKKLLLSDSGFYLCAWSVATSGSKVQPQHFGDGTRLSIL.

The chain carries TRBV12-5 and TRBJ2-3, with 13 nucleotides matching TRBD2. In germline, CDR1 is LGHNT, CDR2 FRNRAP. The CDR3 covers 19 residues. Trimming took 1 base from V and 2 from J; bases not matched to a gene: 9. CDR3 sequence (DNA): TGTGCTAGTGGTTTGGGACTAGCGGGGGGCTCATATCTCACAGATACGCAGTATTTT. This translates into CASGLGLAGGSYLTDTQYF.

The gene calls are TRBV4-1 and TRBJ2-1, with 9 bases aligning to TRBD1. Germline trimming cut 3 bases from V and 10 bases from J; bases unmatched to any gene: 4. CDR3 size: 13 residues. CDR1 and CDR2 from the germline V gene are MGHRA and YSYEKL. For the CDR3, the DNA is TGCGCCAGCAGCCATTCCGGGACAGGGGAGCAGTTCTTC. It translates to CASSHSGTGEQFF.

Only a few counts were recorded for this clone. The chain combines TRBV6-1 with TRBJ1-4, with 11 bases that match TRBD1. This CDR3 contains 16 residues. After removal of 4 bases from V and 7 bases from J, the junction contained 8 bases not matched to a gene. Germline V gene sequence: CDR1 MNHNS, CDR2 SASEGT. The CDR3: CASSGDRGVAFEKLFF. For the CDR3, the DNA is TGTGCCAGCAGTGGGGACAGGGGGGTGGCGTTTGAAAAACTGTTTTTT.

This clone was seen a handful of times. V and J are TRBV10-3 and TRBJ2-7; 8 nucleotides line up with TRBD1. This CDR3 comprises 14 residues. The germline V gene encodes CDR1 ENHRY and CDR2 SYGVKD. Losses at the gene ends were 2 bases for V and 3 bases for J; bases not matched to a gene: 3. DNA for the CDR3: TGTGCCATCAGTGAGGGACAGGGTATCTACGAGCAGTACTTC. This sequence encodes CAISEGQGIYEQYF.

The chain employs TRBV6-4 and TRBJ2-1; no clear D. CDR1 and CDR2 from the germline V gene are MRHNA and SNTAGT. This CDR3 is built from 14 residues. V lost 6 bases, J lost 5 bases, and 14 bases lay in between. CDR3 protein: CASSIGGSNNEQFF. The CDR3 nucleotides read TGTGCCAGCAGCATAGGCGGATCGAACAATGAGCAGTTCTTC.

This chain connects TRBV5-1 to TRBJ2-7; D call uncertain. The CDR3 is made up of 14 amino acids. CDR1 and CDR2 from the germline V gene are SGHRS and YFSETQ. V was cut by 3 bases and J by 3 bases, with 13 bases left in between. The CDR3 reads CASSSAGADYEQYF. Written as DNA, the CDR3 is TGCGCCAGCAGCTCTGCTGGTGCGGACTACGAGCAGTACTTC.

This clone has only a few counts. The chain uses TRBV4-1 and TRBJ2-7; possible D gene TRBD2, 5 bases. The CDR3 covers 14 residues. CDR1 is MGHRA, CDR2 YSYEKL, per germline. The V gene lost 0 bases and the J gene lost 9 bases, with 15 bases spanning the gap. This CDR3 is CASSQDGDSFGQYF. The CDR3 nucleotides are TGCGCCAGCAGCCAAGACGGGGATTCGTTCGGGCAGTACTTC.

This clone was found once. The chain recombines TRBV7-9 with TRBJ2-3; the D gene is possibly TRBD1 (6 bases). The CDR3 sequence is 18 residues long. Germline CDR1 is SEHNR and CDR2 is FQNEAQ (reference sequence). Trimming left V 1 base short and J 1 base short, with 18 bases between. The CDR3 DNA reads TGTGCCAGCAGCTTAGAACACAGGGAGAGAACTGGCACAGATACGCAGTATTTT. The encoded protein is CASSLEHRERTGTDTQYF.

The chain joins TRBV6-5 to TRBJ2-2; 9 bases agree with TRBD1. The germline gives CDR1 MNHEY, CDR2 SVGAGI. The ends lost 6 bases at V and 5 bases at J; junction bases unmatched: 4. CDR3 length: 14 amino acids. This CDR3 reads CASSHGTGTGELFF. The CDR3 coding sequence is TGTGCCAGCAGCCACGGGACAGGGACCGGGGAGCTGTTTTTT.

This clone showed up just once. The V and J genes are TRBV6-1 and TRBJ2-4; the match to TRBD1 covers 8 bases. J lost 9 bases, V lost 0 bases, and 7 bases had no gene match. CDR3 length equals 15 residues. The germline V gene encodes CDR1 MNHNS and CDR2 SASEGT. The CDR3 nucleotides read TGTGCCAGCAGTGAAGCTGTGAGACAGGGGACCATTCAGTACTTC. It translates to CASSEAVRQGTIQYF.

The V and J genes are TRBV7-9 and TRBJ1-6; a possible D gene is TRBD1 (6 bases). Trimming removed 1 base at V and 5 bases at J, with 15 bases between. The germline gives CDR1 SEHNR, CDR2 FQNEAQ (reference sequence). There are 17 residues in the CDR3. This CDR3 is CASSLEMGAVDNSPLHF. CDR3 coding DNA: TGTGCCAGCAGCTTAGAAATGGGGGCAGTGGATAATTCACCCCTCCACTTT.